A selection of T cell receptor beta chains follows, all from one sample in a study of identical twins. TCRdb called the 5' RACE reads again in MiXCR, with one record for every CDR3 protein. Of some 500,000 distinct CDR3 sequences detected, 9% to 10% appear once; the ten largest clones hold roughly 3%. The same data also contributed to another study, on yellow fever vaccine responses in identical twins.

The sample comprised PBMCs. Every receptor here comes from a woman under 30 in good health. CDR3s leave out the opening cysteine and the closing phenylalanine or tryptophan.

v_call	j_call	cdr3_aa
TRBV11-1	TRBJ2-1	ASSPRGGRTDFAIYNEQF
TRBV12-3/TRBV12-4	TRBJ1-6	ASSLRAGGSPLH
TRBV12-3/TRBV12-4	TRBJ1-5	ASRTGDQPQH
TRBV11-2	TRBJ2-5	ASSPRTGKETQY
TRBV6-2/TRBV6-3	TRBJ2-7	ASSYVGYEQY
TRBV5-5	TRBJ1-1	ASLGWENTEAF
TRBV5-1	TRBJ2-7	ASSLRVMPGQLH
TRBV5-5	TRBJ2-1	ASQSLGLAGGSYNEQF
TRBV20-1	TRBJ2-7	SARDISEQY
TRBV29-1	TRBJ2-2	SVVDRPHSTGELF